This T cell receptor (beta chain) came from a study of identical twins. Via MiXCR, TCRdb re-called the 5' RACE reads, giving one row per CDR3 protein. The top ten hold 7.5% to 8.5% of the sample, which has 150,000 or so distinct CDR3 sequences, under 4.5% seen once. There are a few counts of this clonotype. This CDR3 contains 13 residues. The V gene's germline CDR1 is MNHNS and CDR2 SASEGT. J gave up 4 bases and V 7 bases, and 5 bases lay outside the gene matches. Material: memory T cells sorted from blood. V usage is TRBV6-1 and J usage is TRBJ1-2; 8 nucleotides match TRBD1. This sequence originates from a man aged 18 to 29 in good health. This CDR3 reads CASTFQGAYGYTF. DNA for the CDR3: TGTGCCAGCACCTTCCAGGGGGCCTATGGCTACACCTTC.